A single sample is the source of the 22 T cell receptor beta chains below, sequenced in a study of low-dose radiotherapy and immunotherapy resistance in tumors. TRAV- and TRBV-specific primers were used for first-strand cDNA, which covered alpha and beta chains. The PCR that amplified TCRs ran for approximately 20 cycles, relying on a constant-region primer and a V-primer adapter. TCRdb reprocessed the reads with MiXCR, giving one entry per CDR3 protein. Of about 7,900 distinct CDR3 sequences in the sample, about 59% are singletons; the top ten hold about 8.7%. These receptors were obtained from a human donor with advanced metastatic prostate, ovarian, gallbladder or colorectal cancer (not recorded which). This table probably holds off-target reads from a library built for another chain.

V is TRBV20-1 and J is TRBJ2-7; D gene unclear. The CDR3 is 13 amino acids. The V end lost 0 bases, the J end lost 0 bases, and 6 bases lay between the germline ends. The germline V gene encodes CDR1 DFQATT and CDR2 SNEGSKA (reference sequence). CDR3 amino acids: CSARDRNSYEQYF. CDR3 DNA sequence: TGCAGTGCTAGAGACCGGAACTCCTACGAGCAGTACTTC.

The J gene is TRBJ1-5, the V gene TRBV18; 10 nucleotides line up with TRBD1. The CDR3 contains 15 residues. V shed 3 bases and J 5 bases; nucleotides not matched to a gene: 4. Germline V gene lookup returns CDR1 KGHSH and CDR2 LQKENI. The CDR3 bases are TGTGCCAGCTCACCGCTCGGGACAGGGGATCAGCCCCAGCATTTT. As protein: CASSPLGTGDQPQHF.

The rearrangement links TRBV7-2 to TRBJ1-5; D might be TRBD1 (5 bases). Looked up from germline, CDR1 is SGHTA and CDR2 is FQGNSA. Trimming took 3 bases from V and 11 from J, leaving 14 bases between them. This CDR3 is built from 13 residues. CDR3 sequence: CASSFPGEGSQHF. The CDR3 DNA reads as TGTGCCAGCAGCTTTCCGGGAGAGGGGTCCCAGCATTTT.

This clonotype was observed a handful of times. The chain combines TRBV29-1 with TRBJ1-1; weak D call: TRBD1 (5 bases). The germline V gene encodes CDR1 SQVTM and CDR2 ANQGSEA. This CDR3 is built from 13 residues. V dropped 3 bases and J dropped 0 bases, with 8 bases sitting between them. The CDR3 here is CSVEGVLNTEAFF. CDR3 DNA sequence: TGCAGCGTTGAGGGGGTTTTGAACACTGAAGCTTTCTTT.

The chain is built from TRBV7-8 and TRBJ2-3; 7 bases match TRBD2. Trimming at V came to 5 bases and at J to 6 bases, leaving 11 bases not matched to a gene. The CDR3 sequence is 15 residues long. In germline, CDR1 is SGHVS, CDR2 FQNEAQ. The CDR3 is CASSRGRTSWDTQYF. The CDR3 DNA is TGTGCCAGCAGCCGGGGAAGGACTAGTTGGGATACGCAGTATTTT.

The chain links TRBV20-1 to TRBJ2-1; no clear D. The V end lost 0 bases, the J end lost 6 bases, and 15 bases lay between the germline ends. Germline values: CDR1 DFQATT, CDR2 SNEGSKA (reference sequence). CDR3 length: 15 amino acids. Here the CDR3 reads CSAREPTRRLNEQFF. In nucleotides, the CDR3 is TGCAGTGCTAGAGAACCGACCCGACGGCTCAATGAGCAGTTCTTC.

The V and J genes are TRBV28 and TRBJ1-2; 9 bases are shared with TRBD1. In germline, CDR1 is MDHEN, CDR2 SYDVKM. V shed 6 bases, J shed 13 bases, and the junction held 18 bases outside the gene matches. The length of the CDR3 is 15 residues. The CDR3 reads CASSGAGTGFSIGTF. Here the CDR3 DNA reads TGTGCCAGCAGCGGAGCCGGGACAGGGTTTTCGATCGGCACCTTC.

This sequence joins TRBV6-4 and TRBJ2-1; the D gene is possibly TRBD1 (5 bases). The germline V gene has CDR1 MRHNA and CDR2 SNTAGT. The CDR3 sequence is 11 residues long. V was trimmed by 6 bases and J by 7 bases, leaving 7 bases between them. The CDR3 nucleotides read TGTGCCAGCAGGGGGCTAAATGAGCAGTTCTTC. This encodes CASRGLNEQFF.

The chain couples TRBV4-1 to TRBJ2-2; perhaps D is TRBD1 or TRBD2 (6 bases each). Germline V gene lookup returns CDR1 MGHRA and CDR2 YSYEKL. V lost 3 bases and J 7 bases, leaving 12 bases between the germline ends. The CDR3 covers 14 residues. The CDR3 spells CASSQDRGVGELFF. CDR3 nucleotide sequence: TGCGCCAGCAGCCAGGATAGGGGGGTCGGGGAGCTGTTTTTT.

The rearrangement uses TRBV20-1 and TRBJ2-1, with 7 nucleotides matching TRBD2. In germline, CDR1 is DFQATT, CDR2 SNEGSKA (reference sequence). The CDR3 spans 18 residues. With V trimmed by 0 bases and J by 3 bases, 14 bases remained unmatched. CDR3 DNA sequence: TGCAGTGCTAGAGATCGGGGGGAGTGGGGTGGGGTCTACAATGAGCAGTTCTTC. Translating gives CSARDRGEWGGVYNEQFF.

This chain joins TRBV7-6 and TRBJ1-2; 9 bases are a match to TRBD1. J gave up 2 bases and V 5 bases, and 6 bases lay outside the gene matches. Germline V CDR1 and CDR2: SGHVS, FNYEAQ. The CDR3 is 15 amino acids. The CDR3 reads CASSLTGTGNYGYTF. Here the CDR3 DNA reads TGTGCCAGCAGCCTTACTGGGACAGGGAACTATGGCTACACCTTC.

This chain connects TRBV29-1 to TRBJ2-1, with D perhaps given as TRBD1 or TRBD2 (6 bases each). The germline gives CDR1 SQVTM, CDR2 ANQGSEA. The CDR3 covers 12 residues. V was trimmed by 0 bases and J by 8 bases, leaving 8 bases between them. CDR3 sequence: CSVEEEGDEQFF. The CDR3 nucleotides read TGCAGCGTTGAAGAGGAGGGGGATGAGCAGTTCTTC.

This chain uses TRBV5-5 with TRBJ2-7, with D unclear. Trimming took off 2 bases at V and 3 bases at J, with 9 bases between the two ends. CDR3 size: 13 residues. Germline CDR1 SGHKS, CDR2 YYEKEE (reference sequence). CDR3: CASSLGEYYEQYF. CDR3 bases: TGTGCCAGCAGCTTAGGAGAATACTACGAGCAGTACTTC.

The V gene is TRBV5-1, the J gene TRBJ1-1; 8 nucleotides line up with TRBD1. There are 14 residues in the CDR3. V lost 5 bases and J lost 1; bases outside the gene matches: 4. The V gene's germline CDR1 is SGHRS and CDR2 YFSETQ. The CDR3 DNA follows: TGCGCCAGCAGGAGGGGACAGGCGAACACTGAAGCTTTCTTT. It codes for CASRRGQANTEAFF.

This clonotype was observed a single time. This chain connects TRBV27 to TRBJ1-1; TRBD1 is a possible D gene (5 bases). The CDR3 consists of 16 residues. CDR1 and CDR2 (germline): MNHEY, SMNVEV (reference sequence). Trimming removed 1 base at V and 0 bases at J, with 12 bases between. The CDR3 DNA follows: TGTGCCAGCAGTTTATTTGGGGGTCTCCTGAACACTGAAGCTTTCTTT. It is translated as CASSLFGGLLNTEAFF.

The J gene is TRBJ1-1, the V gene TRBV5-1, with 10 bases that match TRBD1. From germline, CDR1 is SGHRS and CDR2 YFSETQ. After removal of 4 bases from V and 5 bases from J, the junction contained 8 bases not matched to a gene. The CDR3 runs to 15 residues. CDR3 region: CASSTEGQGSTEAFF. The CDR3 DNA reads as TGCGCCAGCAGCACCGAGGGACAGGGGAGTACTGAAGCTTTCTTT.

The CDR3 nucleotides are TGTGCCAGCAGTTTCGGCACCGGGGAGCTGTTTTTT. Its translation: CASSFGTGELFF. This chain joins TRBV12-3 or TRBV12-4 and TRBJ2-2; D uncertain. V dropped 3 bases and J dropped 4 bases, with 3 bases sitting between them. CDR3 size: 12 residues.

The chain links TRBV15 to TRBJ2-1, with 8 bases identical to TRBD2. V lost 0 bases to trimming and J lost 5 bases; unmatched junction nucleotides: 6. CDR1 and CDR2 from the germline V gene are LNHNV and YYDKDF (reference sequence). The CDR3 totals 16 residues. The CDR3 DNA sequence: TGTGCCACCAGCAGAGAATTGTCGGGAGGGAACAATGAGCAGTTCTTC. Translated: CATSRELSGGNNEQFF.

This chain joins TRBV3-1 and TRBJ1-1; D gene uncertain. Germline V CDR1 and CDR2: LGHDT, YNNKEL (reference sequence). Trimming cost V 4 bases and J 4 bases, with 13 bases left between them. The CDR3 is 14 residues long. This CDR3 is CASSPTSGSTEAFF. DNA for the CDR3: TGTGCCAGCAGCCCGACGAGCGGATCCACTGAAGCTTTCTTT. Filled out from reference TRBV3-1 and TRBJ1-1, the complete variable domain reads DTAVSQTPKYLVTQMGNDKSIKCEQNLGHDTMYWYKQDSKKFLKIMFSYNNKELIINETVPNRFSPKSPDKAHLNLHINSLELGDSAVYFCASSPTSGSTEAFFGQGTRLTVV.

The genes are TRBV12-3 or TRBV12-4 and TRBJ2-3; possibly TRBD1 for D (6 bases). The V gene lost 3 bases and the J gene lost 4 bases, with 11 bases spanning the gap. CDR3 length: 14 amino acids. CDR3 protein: CASSFRGTADTQYF. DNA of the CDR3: TGTGCCAGCAGTTTCAGGGGTACAGCAGATACGCAGTATTTT.

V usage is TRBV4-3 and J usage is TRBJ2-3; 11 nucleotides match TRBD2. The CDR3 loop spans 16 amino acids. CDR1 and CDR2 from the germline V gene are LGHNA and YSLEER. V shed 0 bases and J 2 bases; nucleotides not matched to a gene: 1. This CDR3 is CASSQELAGATDTQYF. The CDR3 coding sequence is TGCGCCAGCAGCCAAGAACTAGCGGGGGCCACAGATACGCAGTATTTT.

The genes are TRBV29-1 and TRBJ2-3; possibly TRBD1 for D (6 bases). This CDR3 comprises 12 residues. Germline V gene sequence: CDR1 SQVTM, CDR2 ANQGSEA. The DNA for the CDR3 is TGCAACCCTTGGACAGAAACAGATACGCAGTATTTT. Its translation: CNPWTETDTQYF.